This TCR beta chain was identified during a study of cytomegalovirus exposure and HLA in healthy donors. Study summary: Inside one of the first data releases sat 80 million to 95 million unique TCRs taken from HLA-typed donors. Study outcomes and limitations: Prior analysis indicated that the majority of TCR beta V segments exhibited productivity approximately 90% or approximately 30% of the time.

The PCR had 60 Vbeta and 13 Jbeta primers. Measured with immunoSEQ multiplex PCR; TCRdb has only the in-frame clones, and not every one. The sample includes around 100,000 clones, under 85% of them seen just once. To note about this clone: Its antigen is not identified.

Germline CDR1 is SGDLS and CDR2 is YYNGEE. The CDR3 is made up of 15 amino acids. Trimming cost V 5 bases and J 5 bases; bases outside gene matches: 11. Sequenced: PBMCs. The source is a woman in her thirties or forties in good health and CMV-seronegative. V usage is TRBV9 and J usage is TRBJ2-5; 8 positions match TRBD2. The CDR3 DNA is TGTGCCAGCAGTCCCCTCCTAGCGGGTTGGGAGACCCAGTACTTC. Translation: CASSPLLAGWETQYF.